These 11 T cell receptor beta chains came from one sample sequenced in a study (dated by TCRdb to about 2015). The method was multiplex PCR. TCRdb shows the sequencer as Ion Torrent PGM. For the approximately 22-patient analysis, adaptor-ligated barcode primers were used to amplify TRBV12-4/TRBJ1-2 clonotypes. TCRdb's own reprocessing of the public reads used fastp at Q25 and MiXCR and kept productive beta chains. Each record represents a unique CDR3 protein, reported with the most common genes and DNA among its rows. The sample table contains 2,000 to 2,500 distinct CDR3 sequences; only one count was recorded for 2% to 3% of them. Roughly a tenth of the sample belongs to the ten largest clones. Tregs were isolated as CD4+CD25+CD127-/low cells. The sample consisted of tumor-infiltrating Tregs sorted from the breast tumor. Receptors were obtained from a female donor with breast cancer.

This clonotype is medium-sized within its sample. This chain connects TRBV12-3 or TRBV12-4 to TRBJ1-2; possibly TRBD1 for D (5 bases). V was cut by 4 bases and J by 5 bases, with 11 bases left in between. The CDR3 is 13 residues long. CDR3 protein: CASSSGTRYGYTF. The DNA of the CDR3 is TGTGCCAGCAGTTCCGGGACGCGATATGGCTACACCTTC.

In its sample, this clonotype is medium-sized. For the CDR3, the DNA is TGTGCCAGCAGTTCAGGAGCCTCACTCACACCTAACTATGGCTACACCTTC. This sequence encodes CASSSGASLTPNYGYTF. The V and J genes are TRBV12-3 or TRBV12-4 and TRBJ1-2; D unclear. CDR3 size: 17 residues. Trimming cost V 4 bases and J 0 bases, with 18 bases left between them.

This clonotype is medium-sized by share. The chain links TRBV12-3 or TRBV12-4 to TRBJ1-2; 9 bases match TRBD1. The CDR3 length is 14 residues. The V and J ends lost 0 bases and 4 bases, in that order; junction bases with no gene match: 0. The CDR3, as DNA: TGTGCCAGCAGTTTAGCGGGACAGGGCTATGGCTACACCTTC. As protein: CASSLAGQGYGYTF.

This clonotype is medium-sized. The chain has TRBV12-3 or TRBV12-4 and TRBJ1-2, with 7 positions matching TRBD1. The CDR3 sequence is 14 residues long. Trimming cost V 3 bases and J 8 bases; bases outside gene matches: 9. CDR3 nucleotides: TGTGCCAGCAGTTTTAGGACAGGAACCTCGGGCTACACCTTC. This encodes CASSFRTGTSGYTF.

In this sample, this clonotype is medium-sized. The chain recombines TRBV12-3 or TRBV12-4 with TRBJ1-2; D may be TRBD1 (6 bases). The V gene lost 5 bases and the J gene lost 4 bases, with 11 bases spanning the gap. The CDR3 has 13 residues. CDR3 bases: TGTGCCAGCAGTCCAGGGGATGCCTATGGCTACACCTTC. Translating it yields CASSPGDAYGYTF.

Relative to its sample, this clonotype is medium-sized. The J gene is TRBJ1-2, the V gene TRBV12-3 or TRBV12-4; TRBD1 might be the D (6 bases). This CDR3 spans 14 amino acids. The V end was cut by 3 bases, the J end by 4 bases, with 12 bases between. The DNA of the CDR3 is TGTGCCAGCAGTTTCGGTTGGGACATCTATGGCTACACCTTC. It specifies CASSFGWDIYGYTF.

By sample fraction, this clonotype is medium-sized. This chain joins TRBV12-3 or TRBV12-4 and TRBJ1-2, with TRBD1 identical over 8 bases. The CDR3 extends over 14 amino acids. Trimming at V came to 3 bases and at J to 4 bases, leaving 4 bases not matched to a gene. In DNA form, the CDR3 reads TGTGCCAGCAGTTTCGACAGGGGAGGCTATGGCTACACCTTC. Protein sequence: CASSFDRGGYGYTF.

In this sample, this clonotype is large. The chain links TRBV12-3 or TRBV12-4 to TRBJ1-2; 7 bases match TRBD1. CDR3 length: 12 amino acids. With V trimmed by 4 bases and J by 5 bases, 1 base remained unmatched. The CDR3 spells CASSSTGYGYTF. The CDR3, as DNA: TGTGCCAGCAGTTCGACAGGGTATGGCTACACCTTC.

This clonotype is deemed medium-sized. The gene calls are TRBV12-3 or TRBV12-4 and TRBJ1-2; a weak D match, TRBD1 (6 bases). V was trimmed by 6 bases and J by 4 bases, leaving 12 bases between them. The CDR3 loop spans 13 amino acids. The CDR3 here is CASSQRTVYGYTF. CDR3 sequence (DNA): TGTGCCAGCAGCCAAAGGACAGTCTATGGCTACACCTTC.

V gene TRBV12-3 or TRBV12-4 combines with J gene TRBJ1-2; no reliable D call. CDR3 length equals 12 residues. The V end was cut by 3 bases, the J end by 8 bases, with 10 bases between. The CDR3 here is CASSLGSRGYTF. As DNA, the CDR3 is TGTGCCAGCAGTTTGGGTTCCCGGGGCTACACCTTC.

By sample share, this clonotype is medium-sized. The chain has TRBV12-3 or TRBV12-4 and TRBJ1-2; D gene uncertain. The CDR3 runs to 13 residues. V was shortened by 2 bases and J by 3 bases, with 7 bases between the two germline ends. Here the CDR3 reads CASSLSVDYGYTF. In nucleotides, the CDR3 is TGTGCCAGCAGTTTAAGCGTCGACTATGGCTACACCTTC.